The sequence of this TCR beta chain was determined in a study of blood T cell repertoires in COVID-19. The wider study: The United States, Italy and Spain were the sources of the acute and convalescent COVID-19 samples. T cells, B-cell-depleted T cells, or PBMCs supplied cDNA or gDNA.

Some clones are missing from TCRdb's copy, which holds only in-frame ones; the method was immunoSEQ multiplex PCR. The sample lists approximately 350,000 clones; approximately 84% were seen once. This CDR3 spans 15 amino acids. The germline CDR1 and CDR2 sequences are SGHRS and YFSETQ. V was trimmed by 2 bases and J by 1 base, leaving 12 bases between them. In terms of age and location, participants ranged from about 18 to 95 years and lived in under 30 US areas. Participant reports of clinical history set cohort assignment. Sequencing input: PBMCs or T cells enriched from blood (not recorded which). The chain recombines TRBV5-1 with TRBJ2-5, with a weak D call TRBD1 (6 bases). The clonotype comes from a woman aged 25-40 years who had recovered from COVID-19. CDR3 coding DNA: TGCGCCAGCAGCTTATTCTTAGGGGGCCAAGAGACCCAGTACTTC. It codes for CASSLFLGGQETQYF. The complete variable domain, with remaining parts taken from reference TRBV5-1 and TRBJ2-5, reads KAGVTQTPRYLIKTRGQQVTLSCSPISGHRSVSWYQQTPGQGLQFLFEYFSETQRNKGNFPGRFSGRQFSNSRSEMNVSTLELGDSALYLCASSLFLGGQETQYFGPGTRLLVL.